The 31 T cell receptor beta chains below come from one sample, sequenced in a study of CD8 T cells in Susac syndrome. The RNA input was about 0.5 to 1 ug, and it was reverse transcribed with random hexamers. Each CDR3 protein is one row after TCRdb ran MiXCR on the immunoSEQ multiplex PCR reads. The repertoire has more than 120,000 distinct CDR3 sequences, approximately 94% of them found once; the top ten carry around 0.08%. Sequences were obtained from CD4+ T cells from PBMCs. The receptors stem from a human donor in good health.

The rearrangement joins TRBV5-4 to TRBJ1-1, with D maybe TRBD1 (5 bases). The CDR3 length is 16 residues. V dropped 4 bases and J dropped 1 base, with 17 bases sitting between them. Germline CDR1 reads SGHNT; CDR2 reads YYREEE (reference sequence). CDR3: CASSRGKLTGNTEAFF. CDR3 DNA sequence: TGTGCCAGCAGCCGTGGTAAATTAACAGGGAACACTGAAGCTTTCTTT.

The rearrangement uses TRBV12-3 or TRBV12-4 and TRBJ2-7, with TRBD1 as a possible D gene (5 bases). The CDR3 length is 14 residues. V was cut by 0 bases and J by 7 bases, with 13 bases left in between. The CDR3 sequence: CASSLAQGAREQYF. The CDR3 DNA follows: TGTGCCAGCAGTTTAGCGCAAGGGGCAAGGGAGCAGTACTTC.

The J gene is TRBJ2-7, the V gene TRBV2; 7 nucleotides match TRBD2. The CDR3 runs 14 residues. CDR1 is SNHLY, CDR2 FYNNEI, per germline. V shed 2 bases and J 4 bases; nucleotides not matched to a gene: 5. CDR3 in amino acids: CASSERGLVYEQYF. In nucleotides, the CDR3 is TGTGCCAGCAGTGAACGAGGACTAGTGTACGAGCAGTACTTC. Combining the CDR3 with reference TRBV2 and TRBJ2-7 gives the whole variable domain EPEVTQTPSHQVTQMGQEVILRCVPISNHLYFYWYRQILGQKVEFLVSFYNNEISEKSEIFDDQFSVERPDGSNFTLKIRSTKLEDSAMYFCASSERGLVYEQYFGPGTRLTVT.

This chain connects TRBV5-1 to TRBJ1-2, with D perhaps TRBD1 (6 bases). The CDR3 contains 17 residues. CDR1 and CDR2 (germline): SGHRS, YFSETQ. V lost 4 bases, J lost 4 bases, and 23 bases lay in between. This CDR3 is CASSLGTPIRQFYGYTF. CDR3 in DNA: TGCGCCAGCAGCCTCGGGACACCTATTCGACAATTCTATGGCTACACCTTC.

The chain couples TRBV30 to TRBJ2-5; unclear D gene. V lost 3 bases, J lost 5 bases, and 13 bases lay in between. The germline V gene encodes CDR1 GTSNPN and CDR2 SVGIG (reference sequence). CDR3 length equals 13 residues. CDR3 nucleotides: TGTGCCTGGAGCCTGGGGATGGAGGAGACCCAGTACTTC. It codes for CAWSLGMEETQYF.

The V call is TRBV6-6, the J call TRBJ2-7; tentatively, D is TRBD2 (7 bases). The germline V gene encodes CDR1 MNHNY and CDR2 SVGAGI (reference sequence). V was trimmed by 8 bases and J by 3 bases, leaving 11 bases between them. CDR3 length: 12 residues. The chain's CDR3 is CASGGGGYEQYF. Written as DNA, the CDR3 is TGTGCCAGCGGGGGAGGGGGCTACGAGCAGTACTTC.

This sequence joins TRBV5-1 and TRBJ2-5, with D perhaps matching TRBD1 (5 bases). The germline V and J ends were trimmed by 4 bases and 3 bases, with 16 bases remaining between them. This CDR3 region has 15 residues. Germline V gives CDR1 SGHRS, CDR2 YFSETQ. The CDR3 nucleotides read TGCGCCAGCAGCCTCCAGGGTAGGGCGGAAGAGACCCAGTACTTC. It translates to CASSLQGRAEETQYF.

CDR3: CASSPTGLAGGYEQYF. Here the CDR3 DNA reads TGTGCCAGCTCACCTACCGGACTAGCGGGCGGGTACGAGCAGTACTTC. The J gene is TRBJ2-7, the V gene TRBV18; TRBD2 matches 11 bases. The CDR3 extends over 16 amino acids. The germline V gene has CDR1 KGHSH and CDR2 LQKENI. The V and J ends lost 3 bases and 4 bases, in that order; junction bases with no gene match: 8.

The genes are TRBV20-1 and TRBJ1-5; the D gene is possibly TRBD1 (5 bases). The V end was cut by 1 base, the J end by 3 bases, with 10 bases between. Germline CDR1 DFQATT, CDR2 SNEGSKA (reference sequence). The CDR3 is 14 residues long. The CDR3 DNA reads TGCAGTGCTAGAGGACAGAACGACAATCAGCCCCAGCATTTT. Its protein is CSARGQNDNQPQHF.

The chain recombines TRBV28 with TRBJ2-1; tentatively, D is TRBD1 or TRBD2 (6 bases each). Germline V gene sequence: CDR1 MDHEN, CDR2 SYDVKM. This CDR3 spans 15 amino acids. The germline V and J ends were trimmed by 10 bases and 3 bases, with 19 bases remaining between them. The CDR3 region is CATRGGSAYYNEQFF. The CDR3 coding sequence is TGTGCCACCCGAGGGGGGAGCGCCTACTACAATGAGCAGTTCTTC.

This chain connects TRBV27 to TRBJ2-2; TRBD1 matches at 11 bases. Per germline, CDR1 MNHEY and CDR2 SMNVEV (reference sequence). V lost 5 bases, J lost 4 bases, and 9 bases stayed unmatched. CDR3 length equals 17 residues. CDR3 nucleotide sequence: TGTGCCAGCAGTGCCGGGACAGGGGGTCTATTCACCGGGGAGCTGTTTTTT. This translates into CASSAGTGGLFTGELFF.

The rearrangement uses TRBV29-1 and TRBJ1-1; TRBD1 agrees at 8 bases. CDR3 length equals 13 residues. Germline lookup yields CDR1 SQVTM and CDR2 ANQGSEA. The ends lost 6 bases at V and 6 bases at J; junction bases unmatched: 9. The CDR3 is CSVGWTGFPEAFF. The DNA of the CDR3 is TGCAGCGTGGGGTGGACAGGGTTCCCTGAAGCTTTCTTT.

The CDR3 bases are TGTGCCAGCAGTGAACGAGGGCGGGAGGGCCCCCCCAATGAGCAGTTCTTC. This sequence encodes CASSERGREGPPNEQFF. This chain connects TRBV25-1 to TRBJ2-1; 9 nucleotides match TRBD2. Germline CDR1 reads MGHDK; CDR2 reads SYGVNS. CDR3 length: 17 residues. The trim removed 2 bases at V and 6 bases at J, leaving 11 bases unmatched.

V and J are TRBV2 and TRBJ2-3; the D is unclear. From germline, CDR1 is SNHLY and CDR2 FYNNEI. The V end lost 5 bases, the J end lost 6 bases, and 15 bases lay between the germline ends. The CDR3 runs to 14 residues. The CDR3 protein is CASSFYAQADTQYF. The CDR3 DNA reads as TGTGCCAGCAGTTTTTATGCCCAGGCGGATACGCAGTATTTT.

The chain joins TRBV6-2 or TRBV6-3 to TRBJ2-3; 9 bases line up with TRBD1. The CDR3 runs 16 residues. CDR1 is MNHEY, CDR2 SVGEGT, per germline. V dropped 2 bases and J dropped 6; count of bases not matched to a gene: 9. The CDR3, as DNA: TGTGCCAGCAGTTACAAACCGGGACAGGGCTTGGATACGCAGTATTTT. It codes for CASSYKPGQGLDTQYF.

The chain couples TRBV6-1 to TRBJ2-5; 8 positions agree with TRBD1. The length of the CDR3 is 12 residues. The ends lost 7 bases at V and 5 bases at J; junction bases unmatched: 3. Germline CDR1 is MNHNS and CDR2 is SASEGT. CDR3 in DNA: TGTGCCAGCACAGGACAGGGTGAGACCCAGTACTTC. It encodes CASTGQGETQYF.

This clonotype came up once. The chain recombines TRBV12-3 or TRBV12-4 with TRBJ2-5; either TRBD1 or TRBD2 may supply D (5 bases each). The CDR3 extends over 13 amino acids. Trimming took 6 bases from V and 7 from J, leaving 15 bases between them. Here the CDR3 DNA reads TGTGCCAGCAGCCCCCGGGGTGGGGGGACCCAGTACTTC. The encoded protein is CASSPRGGGTQYF.

The chain couples TRBV20-1 to TRBJ1-5; 9 nucleotides line up with TRBD1. The CDR3 sequence is 14 residues long. V gave up 5 bases and J gave up 4 bases; unmatched junction bases: 6. The germline V gene encodes CDR1 DFQATT and CDR2 SNEGSKA (reference sequence). The chain's CDR3 is CSALVTGGNQPQHF. CDR3 nucleotide sequence: TGCAGTGCTCTGGTGACAGGGGGTAATCAGCCCCAGCATTTT.

This sequence joins TRBV5-1 and TRBJ2-3, with 12 bases that match TRBD2. After removal of 4 bases from V and 2 bases from J, the junction contained 5 bases not matched to a gene. CDR1 is SGHRS, CDR2 YFSETQ, per germline. This CDR3 contains 16 residues. The CDR3 here is CASSTGLAGNTDTQYF. In DNA form, the CDR3 reads TGCGCCAGCAGCACCGGACTAGCGGGGAACACAGATACGCAGTATTTT.

V usage is TRBV7-9 and J usage is TRBJ2-4, with 8 bases lining up with TRBD2. Trimming removed 2 bases from V and 2 bases from J; junction bases left unmatched: 5. Germline CDR1 is SEHNR and CDR2 is FQNEAQ (reference sequence). This CDR3 has 16 amino acids. This CDR3 is CASSLLSGSTKNIQYF. CDR3 DNA sequence: TGTGCCAGCAGCTTACTCAGCGGGAGCACCAAAAACATTCAGTACTTC.

The genes are TRBV6-1 and TRBJ2-2; D possibly corresponds to TRBD2 (5 bases). The CDR3 loop spans 15 amino acids. Germline CDR1 is MNHNS and CDR2 is SASEGT. V gave up 8 bases and J gave up 5 bases, with 18 bases separating them. The CDR3 DNA is TGTGCCAGCGGCCAGCGGTCTTCGGGAACCGGGGAGCTGTTTTTT. Translated: CASGQRSSGTGELFF.

The count of this clonotype is one. The rearrangement uses TRBV28 and TRBJ2-1, with TRBD2 matching over 11 bases. With 6 bases clipped from V and 2 bases from J, the junction kept 3 bases outside the gene matches. Per the germline V gene, CDR1 is MDHEN and CDR2 is SYDVKM. This CDR3 has 15 amino acids. DNA of the CDR3: TGTGCCAGCAGACTAGCGGGAGCCCCCTACAATGAGCAGTTCTTC. It is translated as CASRLAGAPYNEQFF.

The chain joins TRBV3-1 to TRBJ2-4; D call uncertain. The CDR3 is made up of 13 amino acids. CDR1 is LGHDT and CDR2 is YNNKEL in the germline V gene (reference sequence). The V and J ends lost 5 bases and 6 bases respectively, with 11 bases between them. The CDR3 loop is CASSDTVGNIQYF. Written as DNA, the CDR3 is TGTGCCAGCAGCGACACGGTGGGAAACATTCAGTACTTC.

The CDR3 bases are TGCAGTGCTAGAGACCCCCTTGGCAGTCAGCAGTTCTTC. Its protein product is CSARDPLGSQQFF. The chain couples TRBV20-1 to TRBJ2-1; no firm D call. The CDR3 consists of 13 residues. CDR1 and CDR2 from the germline V gene are DFQATT and SNEGSKA (reference sequence). Trimming took off 0 bases at V and 11 bases at J, with 14 bases between the two ends.

The CDR3 loop reads CASGLVQGGAYNEQFF. CDR3 sequence (DNA): TGTGCTAGTGGTTTGGTACAAGGGGGGGCCTACAATGAGCAGTTCTTC. This chain uses TRBV12-5 with TRBJ2-1, with D tentatively TRBD2 (7 bases). The CDR3 contains 16 residues. V dropped 0 bases and J dropped 2 bases, with 11 bases sitting between them. Germline V lookup: CDR1 LGHNT, CDR2 FRNRAP.

This chain links TRBV4-1 with TRBJ2-1, with a tentative D call TRBD2 (5 bases). V dropped 4 bases and J dropped 2 bases, with 18 bases sitting between them. The CDR3 covers 17 residues. Germline CDR1 MGHRA, CDR2 YSYEKL. CDR3 sequence (DNA): TGCGCCAGCAGCCGCCAAGATCTAACGGGAACCTACAATGAGCAGTTCTTC. Translation gives CASSRQDLTGTYNEQFF.

V gene TRBV4-1 combines with J gene TRBJ1-2; D is uncertain. V shed 6 bases and J shed 5 bases, with 16 bases lying between them. The CDR3 loop spans 14 amino acids. CDR1 MGHRA and CDR2 YSYEKL come from the germline V gene. The CDR3 region is CASRYGRQDYGYTF. As DNA, the CDR3 is TGCGCCAGCAGATACGGGCGCCAGGATTATGGCTACACCTTC.

The chain is built from TRBV7-2 and TRBJ2-3; TRBD2 matches at 14 bases. The CDR3 consists of 15 residues. The germline V gene has CDR1 SGHTA and CDR2 FQGNSA. Germline trimming cut 5 bases from V and 6 bases from J; bases unmatched to any gene: 4. The DNA for the CDR3 is TGTGCCAGCAGCACCAGGACTAGCGGGAGGGATACGCAGTATTTT. As protein: CASSTRTSGRDTQYF.

The chain recombines TRBV6-2 or TRBV6-3 with TRBJ2-7; 9 bases are shared with TRBD2. CDR1 is MNHEY and CDR2 is SVGEGT in the germline V gene. V lost 1 base and J lost 12; bases outside the gene matches: 10. This CDR3 region has 14 residues. The CDR3 DNA is TGTGCCAGCAGTTACTGGCAATTAGCGGGAGCAGGGTACTTC. Protein product: CASSYWQLAGAGYF.

V usage is TRBV11-2 and J usage is TRBJ2-7; a possible D gene is TRBD1 (6 bases). From germline, CDR1 is SGHAT and CDR2 FQNNGV. The V and J ends lost 3 bases and 3 bases respectively, with 12 bases between them. The CDR3 is made up of 14 amino acids. In DNA, the CDR3 is TGTGCCAGCAGCTTGGGACATGAGTACTACGAGCAGTACTTC. Residues: CASSLGHEYYEQYF.

The rearrangement uses TRBV3-1 and TRBJ2-2; no reliable D call. Germline CDR1 and CDR2: LGHDT and YNNKEL (reference sequence). This CDR3 has 13 amino acids. Between the trimmed V and J ends, which lost 4 bases and 7 bases, there was a span of 10 bases. CDR3 nucleotides: TGTGCCAGCAGCCTAAATTGGATCGGGGAGCTGTTTTTT. It yields the protein CASSLNWIGELFF.